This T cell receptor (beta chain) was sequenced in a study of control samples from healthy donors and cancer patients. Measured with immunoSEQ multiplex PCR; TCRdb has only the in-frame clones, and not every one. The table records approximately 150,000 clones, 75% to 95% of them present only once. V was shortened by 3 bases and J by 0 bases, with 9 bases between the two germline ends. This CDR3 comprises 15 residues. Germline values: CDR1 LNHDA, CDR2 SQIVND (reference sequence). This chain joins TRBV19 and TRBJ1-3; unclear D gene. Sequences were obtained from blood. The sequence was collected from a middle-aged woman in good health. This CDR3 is CASSMKGFSGNTIYF. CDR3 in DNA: TGTGCCAGTAGTATGAAGGGATTCTCTGGAAACACCATATATTTT. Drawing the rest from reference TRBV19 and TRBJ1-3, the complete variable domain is DGGITQSPKYLFRKEGQNVTLSCEQNLNHDAMYWYRQDPGQGLRLIYYSQIVNDFQKGDIAEGYSVSREKKESFPLTVTSAQKNPTAFYLCASSMKGFSGNTIYFGEGSWLTVV.